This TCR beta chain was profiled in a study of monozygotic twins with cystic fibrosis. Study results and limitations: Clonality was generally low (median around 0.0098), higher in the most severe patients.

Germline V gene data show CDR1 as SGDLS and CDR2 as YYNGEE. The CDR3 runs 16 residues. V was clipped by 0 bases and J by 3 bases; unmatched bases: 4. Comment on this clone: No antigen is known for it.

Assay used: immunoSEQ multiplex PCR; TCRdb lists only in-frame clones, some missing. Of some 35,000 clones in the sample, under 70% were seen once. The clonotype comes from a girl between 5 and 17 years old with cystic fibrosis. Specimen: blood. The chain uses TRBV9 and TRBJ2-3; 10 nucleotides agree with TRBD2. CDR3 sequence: CASSVGLAGDTDTQYF. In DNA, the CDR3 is TGTGCCAGCAGCGTAGGGCTAGCGGGAGATACAGATACGCAGTATTTT.